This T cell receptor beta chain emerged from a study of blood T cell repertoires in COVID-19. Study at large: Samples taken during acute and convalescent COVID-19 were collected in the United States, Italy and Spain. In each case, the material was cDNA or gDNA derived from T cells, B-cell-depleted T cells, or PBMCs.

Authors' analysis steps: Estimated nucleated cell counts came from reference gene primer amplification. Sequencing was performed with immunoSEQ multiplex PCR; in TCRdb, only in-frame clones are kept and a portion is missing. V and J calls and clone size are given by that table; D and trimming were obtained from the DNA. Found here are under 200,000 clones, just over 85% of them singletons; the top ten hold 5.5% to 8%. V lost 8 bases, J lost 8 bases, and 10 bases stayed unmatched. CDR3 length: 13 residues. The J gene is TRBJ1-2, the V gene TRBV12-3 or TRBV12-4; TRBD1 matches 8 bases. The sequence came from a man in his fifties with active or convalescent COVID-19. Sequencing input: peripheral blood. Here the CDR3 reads CASSSRGRGGYTF. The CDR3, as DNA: TGTGCCAGCTCGAGCAGGGGGCGGGGAGGCTACACCTTC.